This T cell receptor beta chain was identified during a study of blood T cell repertoires in COVID-19 (dated by TCRdb to the early 2020s). About the study as a whole: The collaborator samples originated in the United States, Italy and Spain and spanned the acute and convalescent phases of COVID-19. The prospective study material was composed of cDNA or gDNA derived from T cells, B-cell-depleted T cells, or PBMCs. The dataset comprised deeply sampled blood TCRbeta repertoires from subjects exposed to, actively infected with, or recovered from COVID-19. The repertoires were released in a freely available public database intended as a resource for research on the immune response to SARS-CoV-2. Samples were obtained from the ongoing ImmuneRACE study (first 160 participants) and from 1,254 subjects provided by 6 global collaborators. The sample metadata nearly always contained a de-identified subject ID, COVID-19 status, age in years and sex. Where available, HLA class I and class II types were obtained from metadata supplied by the sample provider rather than from assay-based typing.

TCRbeta CDR3 regions were amplified from genomic DNA by means of the immunoSEQ Assay, a bias-controlled multiplex PCR. From the authors' description of their analysis: Within the assay, amplification of reference gene primers was used to estimate how many nucleated cells each sample contained. To quantify the absolute abundance of each unique TCRbeta CDR3 rearrangement, sequence reads were collapsed and filtered. For each sample, productive Simpson clonality was calculated as the square root of Simpson's diversity index over productive rearrangements. The table was pulled from immuneACCESS by TCRdb, which kept in-frame rearrangements only. Such tables lose some clones; where checked, under half of the loss comes from unresolved V genes, and the rest has no known cause. Clone size and the V and J calls come from that table; the DNA yielded D and trimming. Here the sample has roughly 90,000 clones; 85% occur a single time. The top ten constitute 35% to 40% of the sample.

According to the germline V gene, CDR1 reads MGHRA and CDR2 reads YSYEKL. Trimming accounts for 4 bases at V and 2 bases at J, while the number of junction bases matched to no gene is 12. The CDR3 sequence holds 17 residues, the cysteine and phenylalanine included. Here the CDR3 DNA is all that survives: 51 bases in frame from base 1. To note about this clone: The specificity of this receptor is unknown. No base qualities exist here, and no much larger clone lies one base off it.

Study-wide conclusions, independent of this receptor: The quantity of clinical and demographic metadata differed by source and by participant and was supplied without curation.

The collaborating institutions used their own protocols to collect whole blood in K2EDTA tubes. For TCRbeta analysis, collaborator samples were shipped as frozen whole blood, as isolated PBMCs, or as DNA extracted from either sample type. The specimen was peripheral blood. The chain uses TRBV4-1 and TRBJ2-7; the central 9 bases match TRBD2. The receptor's source is a man older than 75 with acute or convalescent COVID-19. The CDR3: CASSPSPGASGTYEQYF. The nucleotide sequence reads as follows: TGCGCCAGCAGCCCTTCTCCTGGGGCTAGCGGGACCTACGAGCAGTACTTC.